This record covers a single T cell receptor beta chain. Its recognized antigen is unknown. Base qualities are missing; no much larger clone stands one base away. The cohort consisted of 650 to 700 healthy bone marrow donors. At the time of sampling, every cohort member was nominally healthy, though immune exposures that went unrecorded were likely present. The donor was CMV seropositive and was included in the group of about 290 seropositive cohort members. A peripheral blood sample was provided by each donor, and peripheral blood mononuclear cells were used for TCR beta sequencing. The Qiagen DNeasy Blood Extraction Kit was used to extract genomic DNA from the blood cell samples. Library construction relied on the immunoSEQ multiplex PCR assay. A mixture of 60 forward primers for TCR Vbeta segments and 13 reverse primers for TCR Jbeta segments was used in the multiplex PCR. Amplification of the CDR3 region of rearranged TCR beta genes was performed with a multiplex PCR assay on genomic DNA. The Illumina HiSeq System was used to sequence the amplified TCR beta libraries as 87-base-pair reads. The published analysis was carried out like this. A later analysis tallied around 87 million unique TCR beta chains across the approximately 670 repertoires, and about 10 million of those chains were shared by two or more donors. Raw reads were error-corrected and collapsed into unique sequences with a nearest-neighbor algorithm that merged closely related sequences to remove PCR and sequencing errors. To assign V, D and J gene segments, CDR3 sequences were aligned to IMGT reference sequences. For a sequence to be retained, a match of at least six nucleotides was required to both a V gene segment and a J gene segment. Rearrangements were called productive when the CDR3 lacked stop codons and stayed in frame with V and J; all others were non-productive. Following IMGT convention, CDR3 was defined as the stretch from the second conserved V-encoded cysteine up to the conserved J-encoded phenylalanine. The earlier analysis of about 570 of the donors excluded any sequence lacking an unambiguous match to a single V gene segment. In an earlier analysis of 587 of the donors, V segments were called functional above 56.7% productive rearrangements and were called segregating when the between-donor standard deviation exceeded 5%. A statistical classification framework was built to diagnose cytomegalovirus status from the catalog of TCR beta chain sequences. In a later analysis, V and J genes were assigned by comparing TCR nucleotide sequences against IMGT/GENE-DB human TR gene sequences. In a later analysis, CDR3 sequences and most-parsimonious VDJ recombination scenarios were assigned using the TCRdist pipeline. A later analysis defined each TCR beta chain by its CDR3 amino acid sequence plus V-gene family, and excluded reads lacking a unique V-gene family. A later analysis removed 450 to 600 highly shared, low-generation-probability nucleotide sequences to deal with suspected cross-contamination and a sequencing artifact. A later analysis calculated a clonal expansion index for each public chain from normalized within-repertoire ranks of inferred template counts. Generation probabilities in a later analysis came from a VDJ recombination model fitted to out-of-frame rearrangements, and those results were checked against IGoR. In a later analysis, hypergeometric tests were used to score TCR-TCR, TCR-HLA and TCR-CMV co-occurrence, with a repertoire-size bias correction applied to TCR pairs. In a later analysis, false discovery rates were estimated by permuting HLA or CMV assignments 20 times. In a later analysis, co-occurring TCRs were grouped using DBSCAN, and TCRdist sequence similarity was added for clustering within HLA-allele-positive subsets. Repertoires with fewer than 30,000 or more than 120,000 public chains, plus five repertoires with anomalous nucleotide sharing, were excluded from co-occurrence clustering. What TCRdb holds here is the immuneACCESS table cut down to in-frame rearrangements. Part of the clones is not present; checked against another copy, under half of the missing clones reflect an unresolved V gene, and the others are unexplained. V and J calls and clone size come straight from that table; D and trimming were deduced from the DNA. This sample is represented by 65,000 to 75,000 clones; around 68% of them were singletons. The leading ten clones occupy under 20% of the sample.

The sample originates from a study of cytomegalovirus exposure and HLA in healthy donors (dated by TCRdb to the late 2010s). For context, the study as a whole: In an earlier analysis of under 750 of the donors, 276 Gb of sequence data and 95 million to 130 million unique TCR beta sequences from 150 million to 200 million T cells were reported. Every repertoire in the discovery cohort had been generated on one and the same sequencing platform. An earlier analysis of some 600 of the donors applied high-throughput TCR beta sequencing to assess whether each TCR beta V gene segment acted as functional or pseudogenic. Typing coverage differed by locus: A, B, C, DRB1 and DQB1 were typed in roughly 620-630 donors, DQA1 in 500 to 550, DPA1 in some 570, and DPB1 in just under 480. The study aimed to test whether signatures of past pathogen exposure could be identified by cataloging public T cell receptors. Besides the first cohort of 666 subjects, a separate validation cohort made up of around 120 different subjects was used. Rather than using new phenotypic data, the later analysis identified candidate immune exposures from TCR beta sequences and from how often those sequences occurred across donors. About 300 gigabases of sequencing data and tens of millions of unique TCR sequences were included in an early release covering roughly 600 HLA-typed donors. Donor age, sex, ethnicity and CMV serostatus were compiled together with the repertoire data. A handful of DR-DQ haplotypes were handled as single units for association and clustering because linkage in the cohort was strong. On average, around 200,000 unique TCR beta nucleotide sequences were sequenced per donor among several hundred genotyped donors of the cohort, with roughly 18% of those sequences being non-productive. Genome-wide SNP genotypes for about 65% of the 666 donors were used in a later genetic analysis, which treated that subset as a discovery cohort. High-throughput TCR immunosequencing, statistical association of individual TCRs with disease status, and machine learning were combined to predict cytomegalovirus infection status. Of the approximately 370 genotyped donors, more than 75% were placed in the genetic ancestry cluster associated with self-reported Caucasian donors. Class I and class II HLA loci were covered by the typing at four-digit resolution. A later analysis re-examined previously published TCR beta repertoires from about 670 donors and added high-resolution HLA genotyping to investigate patterns of TCR occurrence. The study profiled the T cell repertoires of under 850 subjects by immunosequencing and related them to cytomegalovirus serostatus.

General study outcomes and caveats: A cluster of highly shared sequence variants was judged likely to be a technical artifact of the sequencing pipeline. In a later analysis, around 17,000 TCR beta sequences were associated with specific HLA alleles at a false discovery rate of 0.05. Immune exposure information for the cohort was limited to CMV serostatus. In vitro tests confirmed that three of the cytomegalovirus-associated TCR beta chains recognize cytomegalovirus antigens. Because HLA typing was unavailable for some donors at each locus, only the typed subset was used in association tests. A total of 150 to 200 TCR beta chains were listed by the study as associated with cytomegalovirus. A later analysis reported that several top co-occurrence clusters appeared linked to parvovirus B19, influenza, CMV and Epstein-Barr virus. According to a later analysis, TCR association rates differed among HLA loci, with DRB1 alleles showing the most associated TCRs and HLA-C alleles showing the fewest. A later genetic analysis reported fewer N-insertions in productive TCRs among donors in an Asian-associated ancestry cluster than the roughly 640-donor mean. Correlated functional status among segregating V segments might be attributable to linkage disequilibrium, but an unknown experimental factor could not be ruled out. Across donors, most TCR sequences were observed very rarely, whereas some public TCRs were present in many individuals. According to the authors, the approach could potentially be generalized to other disease states and immunological phenotypes. Roughly uniform sequencing depth across donors was assumed in presence/absence analyses, although this assumption may not hold. A further reported finding was that TCR beta sequences accurately predicted the HLA-A and HLA-B alleles for most subjects in the first cohort. The classifier was reported to diagnose cytomegalovirus status with high specificity and sensitivity in both the original cohort and the validation cohort. This cohort had only TCR beta chains sequenced, and the lack of alpha or paired-chain data limited which features could be detected. Assigning TCR associations to individual alleles was difficult when HLA alleles, especially DR and DQ, strongly co-occurred. Broadly in line with IMGT annotations, most TCR beta V segments showed up in productive rearrangements about 90% or about 30% of the time in an earlier analysis of 587 of the donors. Because counts were too low, roughly 16 rarely observed V segments, including chromosome 9 orphons, were left out of the earlier analysis of about 500 of the donors. In a later analysis, HLA-associated TCR beta chains showed more clonal expansion and lower generation probabilities than non-associated chains that were equally common. In a later analysis, most CMV-associated TCR beta chains were found to appear HLA-restricted, with HLA associations seemingly driven largely by CMV exposure. A later genetic analysis associated a missense DCLRE1C variant with V-gene and J-gene trimming of TCR beta chains, and an independent cohort replicated the association.

The sample comprised PBMCs. The clonotype originates from a middle-aged man in good health and CMV-seropositive.

The CDR3 protein sequence reads: CASSPQTRGQETQYF. The base sequence is TGTGCCAGTAGTCCCCAGACCCGCGGGCAAGAGACCCAGTACTTC. In this chain, TRBV19 is recombined with TRBJ2-5; TRBD2 is possibly the D segment (5 matching bases). Taken from the germline V gene (reference sequence), the CDR1 and CDR2 loops are LNHDA and SQIVND. V lost 5 bases and J lost 2 bases; the stretch between them is 15 bases long. The CDR3 contains 15 residues, cysteine and phenylalanine counted. Here the CDR3 DNA is all that survives: 45 bases in frame from base 1.